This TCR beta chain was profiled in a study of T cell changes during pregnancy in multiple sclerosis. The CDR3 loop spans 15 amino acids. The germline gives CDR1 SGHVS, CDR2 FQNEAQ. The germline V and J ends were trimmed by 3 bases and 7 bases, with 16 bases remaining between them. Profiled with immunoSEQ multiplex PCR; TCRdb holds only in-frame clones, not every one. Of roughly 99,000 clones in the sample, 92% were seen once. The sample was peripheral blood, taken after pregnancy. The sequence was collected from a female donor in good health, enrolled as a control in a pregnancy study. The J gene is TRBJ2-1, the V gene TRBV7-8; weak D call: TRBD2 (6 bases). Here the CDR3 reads CASSFRGFNSNEQFF. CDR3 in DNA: TGTGCCAGCAGCTTCCGGGGGTTTAATTCGAATGAGCAGTTCTTC.